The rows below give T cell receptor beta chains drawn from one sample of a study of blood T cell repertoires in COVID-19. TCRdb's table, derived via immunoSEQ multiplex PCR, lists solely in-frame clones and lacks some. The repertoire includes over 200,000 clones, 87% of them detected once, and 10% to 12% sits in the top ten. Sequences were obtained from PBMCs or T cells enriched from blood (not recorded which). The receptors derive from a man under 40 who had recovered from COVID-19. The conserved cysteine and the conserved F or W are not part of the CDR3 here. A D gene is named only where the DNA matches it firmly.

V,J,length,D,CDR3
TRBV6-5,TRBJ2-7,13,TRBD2,ASSYGTSGSYEQY
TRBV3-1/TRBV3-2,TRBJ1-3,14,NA,ASSQFSGGAGNTIY
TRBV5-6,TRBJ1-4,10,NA,ASSSQDEKLF
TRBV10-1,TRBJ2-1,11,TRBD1,ASSESRGHEQF
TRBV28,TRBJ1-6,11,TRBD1,ASNQGAVSPLH
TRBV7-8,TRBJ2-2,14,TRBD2,ASSFYPGLEAGELF
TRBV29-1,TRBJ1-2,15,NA,SVEDLRIYRANYGYT
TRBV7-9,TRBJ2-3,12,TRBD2,ASRRTSSTDTQY
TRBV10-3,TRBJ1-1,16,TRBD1,AISGVTGGAGGNTEAF
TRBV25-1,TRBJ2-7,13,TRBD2,ASSDRGRHSYEQY
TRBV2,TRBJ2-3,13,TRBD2,ASSSRLAETDTQY
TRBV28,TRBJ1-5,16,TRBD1,ASSSIPFRQGKDQPQH
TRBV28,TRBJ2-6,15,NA,ASTRDRLPPGANILT
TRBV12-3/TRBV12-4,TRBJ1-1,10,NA,ASRSMTGKAF
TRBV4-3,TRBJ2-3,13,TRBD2,ASSQDRDGRKTQY
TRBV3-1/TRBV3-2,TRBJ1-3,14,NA,ASSQYVGISGNTIY
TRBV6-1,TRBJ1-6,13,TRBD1,ASSEGTGPNSPLH
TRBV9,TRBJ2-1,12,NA,ASSVGRELNEQF
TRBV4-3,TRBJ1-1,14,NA,ASSQAYNRARAEAF
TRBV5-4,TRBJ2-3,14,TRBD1,ASSLYRGQGLDTQY
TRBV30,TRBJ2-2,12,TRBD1,AWRWGTGGGELF
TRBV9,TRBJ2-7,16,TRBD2,ASSVGMRGGPSSYEQY
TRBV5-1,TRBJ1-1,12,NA,ASSLADRRTEAF
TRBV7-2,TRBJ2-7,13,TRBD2,ASSYLAGGTYEQY
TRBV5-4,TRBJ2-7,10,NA,ASSRRGSEQY
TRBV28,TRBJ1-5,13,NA,ASTRVGGGNQPQH
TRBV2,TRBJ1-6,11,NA,ASSDSAGGAIH
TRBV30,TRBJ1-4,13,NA,AWSVQVGRSEKLF
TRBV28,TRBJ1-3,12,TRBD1,ASSTSGTASTIY
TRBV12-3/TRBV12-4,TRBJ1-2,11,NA,ASSLRLGWGYT
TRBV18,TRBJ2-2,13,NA,ASSPPGRIRRELF
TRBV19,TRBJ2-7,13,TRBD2,ASKRATGLADEQY
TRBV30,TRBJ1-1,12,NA,AWKGVQGNTEAF
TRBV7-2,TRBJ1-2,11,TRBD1,ASSSDRFDGYT
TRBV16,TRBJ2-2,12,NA,ASSQYRNTGELF
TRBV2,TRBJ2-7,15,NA,ASSERRWRTSFDEQY
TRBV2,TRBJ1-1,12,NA,ASSVYRGGTEAF
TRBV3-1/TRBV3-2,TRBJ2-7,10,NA,ASSPSRKEQY
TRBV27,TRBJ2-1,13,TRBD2,ASSVLAGELGEQF
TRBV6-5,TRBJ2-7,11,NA,ASSSPLTYEQY
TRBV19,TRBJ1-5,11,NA,ASSMEYSQPQH
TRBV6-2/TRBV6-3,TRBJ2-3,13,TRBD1,ASSNRGRSRDTQY
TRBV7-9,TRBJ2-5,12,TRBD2,ASKREGIGETQY
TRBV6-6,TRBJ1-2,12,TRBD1,ASSKTGTGWGYT
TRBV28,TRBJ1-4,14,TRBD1,ASSLGQGARNEKLF
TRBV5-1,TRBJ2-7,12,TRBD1,ASSLGQGAHEQY
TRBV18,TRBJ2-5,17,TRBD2,ASSPLTSGRARSRETQY
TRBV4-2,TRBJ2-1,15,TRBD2,ASSQGPAGGPGNEQF
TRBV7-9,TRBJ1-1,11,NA,ASSLAEDTEAF